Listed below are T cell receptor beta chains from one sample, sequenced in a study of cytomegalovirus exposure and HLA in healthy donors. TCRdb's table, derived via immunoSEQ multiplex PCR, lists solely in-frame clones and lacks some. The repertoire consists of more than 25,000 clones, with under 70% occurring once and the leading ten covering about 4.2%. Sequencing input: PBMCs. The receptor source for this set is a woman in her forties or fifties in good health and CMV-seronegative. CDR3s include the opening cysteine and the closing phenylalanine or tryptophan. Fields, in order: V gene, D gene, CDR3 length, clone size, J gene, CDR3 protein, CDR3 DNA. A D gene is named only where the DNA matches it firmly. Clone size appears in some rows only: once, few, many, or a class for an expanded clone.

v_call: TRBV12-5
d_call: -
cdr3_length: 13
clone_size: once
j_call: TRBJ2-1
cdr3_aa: CASGLPSPNEQFF
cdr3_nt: TGTGCTAGTGGTTTGCCTAGCCCCAATGAGCAGTTCTTC

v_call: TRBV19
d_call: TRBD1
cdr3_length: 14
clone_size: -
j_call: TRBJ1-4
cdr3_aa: CASSTTGGNEKLFF
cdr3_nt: TGTGCCAGTAGTACGACAGGGGGAAATGAAAAACTGTTTTTT

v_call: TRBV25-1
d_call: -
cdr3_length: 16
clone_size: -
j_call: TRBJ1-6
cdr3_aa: CASSALPGEHNSPLHF
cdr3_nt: TGTGCCAGCAGTGCTCTACCGGGGGAACATAATTCACCCCTCCACTTT

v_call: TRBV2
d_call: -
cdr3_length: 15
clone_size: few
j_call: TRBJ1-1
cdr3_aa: CASSVQSSSGTEAFF
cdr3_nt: TGTGCCAGCAGTGTACAGAGCAGCAGTGGTACTGAAGCTTTCTTT

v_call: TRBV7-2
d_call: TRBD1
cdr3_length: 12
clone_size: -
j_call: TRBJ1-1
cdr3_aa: CASSLVTGAAFF
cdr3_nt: TGTGCCAGCAGCTTAGTGACAGGGGCGGCTTTCTTT

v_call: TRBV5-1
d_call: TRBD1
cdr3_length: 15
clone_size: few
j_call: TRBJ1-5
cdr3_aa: CASSPGTGGNQPQHF
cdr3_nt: TGCGCCAGCAGCCCTGGGACAGGGGGCAATCAGCCCCAGCATTTT

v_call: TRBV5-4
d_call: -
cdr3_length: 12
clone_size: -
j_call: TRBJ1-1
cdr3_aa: CASSLVNREAFF
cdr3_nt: TGTGCCAGCAGCTTGGTTAACAGAGAAGCTTTCTTT

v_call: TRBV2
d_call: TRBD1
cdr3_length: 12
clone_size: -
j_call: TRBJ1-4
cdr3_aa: CASSERRGQAHF
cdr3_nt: TGTGCCAGCAGTGAAAGGAGGGGACAGGCCCATTTT

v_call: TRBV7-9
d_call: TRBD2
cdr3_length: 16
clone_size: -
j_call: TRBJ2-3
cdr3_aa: CASSLPPSGSTDTQYF
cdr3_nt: TGTGCCAGCAGCTTACCGCCTAGCGGGAGCACAGATACGCAGTATTTT

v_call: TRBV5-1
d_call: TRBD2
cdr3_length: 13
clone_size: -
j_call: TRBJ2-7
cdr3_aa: CASSFGTSGEQYF
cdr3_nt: TGCGCCAGCAGCTTCGGGACTAGCGGCGAGCAGTACTTC

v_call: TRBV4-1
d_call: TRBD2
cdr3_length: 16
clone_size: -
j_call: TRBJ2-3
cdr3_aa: CASSQDWTSGSHTQYF
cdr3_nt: TGCGCCAGCAGCCAAGACTGGACTAGCGGGAGTCATACGCAGTATTTT

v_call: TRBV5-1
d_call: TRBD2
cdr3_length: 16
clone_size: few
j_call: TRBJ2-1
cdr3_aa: CASSSGGTSSYNEQFF
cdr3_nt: TGCGCCAGCTCCTCCGGGGGGACGAGCTCCTACAATGAGCAGTTCTTC

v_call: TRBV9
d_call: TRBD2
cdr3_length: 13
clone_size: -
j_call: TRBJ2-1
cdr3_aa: CASSASTSYEQFF
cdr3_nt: TGTGCCAGCAGCGCCTCGACTAGCTATGAGCAGTTCTTC

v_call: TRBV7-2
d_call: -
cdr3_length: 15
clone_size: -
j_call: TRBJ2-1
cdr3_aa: CASNLQGGPGDEQFF
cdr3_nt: TGTGCCAGCAACCTACAGGGAGGGCCCGGGGATGAGCAGTTCTTC

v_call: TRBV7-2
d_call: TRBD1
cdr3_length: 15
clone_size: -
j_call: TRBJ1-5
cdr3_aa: CASSFSPGQGWPQHF
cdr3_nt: TGTGCCAGCAGCTTCTCACCGGGACAGGGATGGCCCCAGCATTTT

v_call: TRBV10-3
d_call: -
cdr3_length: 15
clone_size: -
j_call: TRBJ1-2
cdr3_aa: CAISESKPQGYGYTF
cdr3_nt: TGTGCCATCAGTGAGTCCAAACCGCAGGGCTATGGCTACACCTTC

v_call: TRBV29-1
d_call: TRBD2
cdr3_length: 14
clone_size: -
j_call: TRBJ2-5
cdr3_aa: CSVRVSGRSETQYF
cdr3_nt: TGCAGCGTTAGGGTTAGCGGGAGATCAGAGACCCAGTACTTC

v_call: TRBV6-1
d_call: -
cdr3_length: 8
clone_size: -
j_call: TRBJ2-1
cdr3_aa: CAINEQFF
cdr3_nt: TGTGCCATAAATGAGCAGTTCTTC

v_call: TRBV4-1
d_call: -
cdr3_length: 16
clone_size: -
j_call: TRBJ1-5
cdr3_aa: CASSQVTGRDNQPQHF
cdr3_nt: TGCGCCAGCAGCCAAGTTACGGGGAGGGATAATCAGCCCCAGCATTTT

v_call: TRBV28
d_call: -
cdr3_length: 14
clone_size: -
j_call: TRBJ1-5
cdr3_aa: CASSFRGENQPQHF
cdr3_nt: TGTGCCAGCAGTTTCCGGGGGGAAAATCAGCCCCAGCATTTT

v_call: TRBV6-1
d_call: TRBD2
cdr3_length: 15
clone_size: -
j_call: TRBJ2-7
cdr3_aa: CASSGQAGAAYEQYF
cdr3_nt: TGTGCCAGCAGTGGGCAAGCGGGGGCCGCGTACGAGCAGTACTTC

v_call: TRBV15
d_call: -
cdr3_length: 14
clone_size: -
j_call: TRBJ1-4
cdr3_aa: CATRSGDNNEKLFF
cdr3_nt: TGTGCCACGCGCTCAGGGGATAATAATGAAAAACTGTTTTTT

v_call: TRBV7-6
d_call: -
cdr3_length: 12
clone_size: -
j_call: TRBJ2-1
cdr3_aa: CASSLGPREQFF
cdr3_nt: TGTGCCAGCAGCTTAGGGCCGAGGGAGCAGTTCTTC

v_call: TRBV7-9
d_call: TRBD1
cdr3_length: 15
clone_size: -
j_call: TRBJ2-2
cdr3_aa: CASSFGTGDTGELFF
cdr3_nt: TGTGCCAGCAGCTTCGGGACAGGGGACACCGGGGAGCTGTTTTTT

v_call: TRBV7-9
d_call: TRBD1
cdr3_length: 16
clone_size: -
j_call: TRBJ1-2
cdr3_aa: CASSLAMATGGIGYTF
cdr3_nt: TGTGCCAGCAGCTTAGCAATGGCCACAGGGGGGATTGGCTACACCTTC

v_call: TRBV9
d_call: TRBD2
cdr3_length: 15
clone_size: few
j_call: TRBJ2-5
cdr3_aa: CASSVVGGSGETQYF
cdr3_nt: TGTGCCAGCAGCGTAGTCGGCGGGAGCGGAGAGACCCAGTACTTC

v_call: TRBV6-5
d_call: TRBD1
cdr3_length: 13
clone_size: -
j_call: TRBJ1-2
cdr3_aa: CASRTDRVHGYTF
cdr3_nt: TGTGCCAGCAGAACGGACAGGGTTCATGGCTACACCTTC

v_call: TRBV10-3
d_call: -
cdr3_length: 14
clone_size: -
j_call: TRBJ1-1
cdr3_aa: CAISESGGMGEAFF
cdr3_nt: TGTGCCATCAGTGAGTCGGGAGGGATGGGTGAAGCTTTCTTT

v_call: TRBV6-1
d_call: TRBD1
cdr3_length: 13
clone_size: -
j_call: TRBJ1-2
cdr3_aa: CASSVDRDRGYTF
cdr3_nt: TGTGCCAGCAGTGTGGACAGGGATCGGGGCTACACCTTC

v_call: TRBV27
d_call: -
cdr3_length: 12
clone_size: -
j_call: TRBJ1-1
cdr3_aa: CASSLVGTGTFF
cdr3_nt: -

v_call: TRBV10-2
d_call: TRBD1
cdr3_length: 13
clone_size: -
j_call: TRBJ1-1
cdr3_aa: CASGGQTNTEAFF
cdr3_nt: TGCGCCAGCGGGGGACAGACGAACACTGAAGCTTTCTTT

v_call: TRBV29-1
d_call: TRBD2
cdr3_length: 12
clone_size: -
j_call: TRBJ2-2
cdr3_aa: CSVEGGAGELFF
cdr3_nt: TGCAGCGTTGAGGGAGGGGCCGGGGAGCTGTTTTTT

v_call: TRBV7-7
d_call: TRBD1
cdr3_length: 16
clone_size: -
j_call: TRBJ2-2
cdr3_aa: CASSLRSGGNTGELFF
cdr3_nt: TGTGCTAGCAGCTTGCGATCAGGGGGGAACACCGGGGAGCTGTTTTTT

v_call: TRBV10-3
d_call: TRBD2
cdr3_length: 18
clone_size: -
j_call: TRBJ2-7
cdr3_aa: CAISESVAGGASSYEQYF
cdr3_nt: TGTGCCATCAGTGAGTCAGTAGCGGGAGGGGCGAGCTCCTACGAGCAGTACTTC

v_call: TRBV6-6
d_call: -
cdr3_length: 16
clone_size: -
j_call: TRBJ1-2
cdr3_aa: CASRGLQSRGNYGYTF
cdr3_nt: TGTGCCAGCAGGGGACTACAGTCGAGAGGGAACTATGGCTACACCTTC

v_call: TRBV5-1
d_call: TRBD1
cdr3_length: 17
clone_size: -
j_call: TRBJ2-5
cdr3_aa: CASSAGTGVRSQETQYF
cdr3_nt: TGCGCCAGCAGCGCCGGGACAGGGGTACGGAGCCAAGAGACCCAGTACTTC

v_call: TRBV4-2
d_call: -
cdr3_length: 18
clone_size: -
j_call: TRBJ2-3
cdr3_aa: CASSQTPPRGSPTDTQYF
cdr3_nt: TGTGCCAGCAGCCAAACGCCCCCCCGGGGGAGTCCAACAGATACGCAGTATTTT

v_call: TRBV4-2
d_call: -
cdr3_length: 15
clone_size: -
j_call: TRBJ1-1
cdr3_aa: CASSQPGGGGTEAFF
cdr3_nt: TGTGCCAGCAGCCAACCCGGGGGGGGAGGCACTGAAGCTTTCTTT

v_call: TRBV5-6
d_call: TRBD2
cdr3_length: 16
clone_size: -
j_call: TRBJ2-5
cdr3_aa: CASSLSSGREIETQYF
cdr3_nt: TGTGCCAGCAGCTTGTCTAGCGGGAGGGAGATAGAGACCCAGTACTTC

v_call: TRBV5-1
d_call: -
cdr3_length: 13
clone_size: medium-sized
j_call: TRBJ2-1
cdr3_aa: CASTPSSYNEQFF
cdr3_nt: TGCGCCAGCACCCCGAGCTCCTACAATGAGCAGTTCTTC

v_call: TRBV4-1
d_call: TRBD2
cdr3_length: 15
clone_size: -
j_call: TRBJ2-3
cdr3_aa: CASSQDRGGADTQYF
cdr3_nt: TGCGCCAGCAGCCAAGATCGCGGGGGGGCAGATACGCAGTATTTT

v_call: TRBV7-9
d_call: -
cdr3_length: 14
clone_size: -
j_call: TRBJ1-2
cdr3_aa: CASSLAMPGPGYTF
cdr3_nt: TGTGCCAGCAGCTTAGCGATGCCAGGGCCTGGCTACACCTTC

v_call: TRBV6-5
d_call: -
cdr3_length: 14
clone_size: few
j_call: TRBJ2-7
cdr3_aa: CASSPFQGEYEQYF
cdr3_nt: TGTGCCAGCAGTCCCTTCCAGGGCGAATACGAGCAGTACTTC

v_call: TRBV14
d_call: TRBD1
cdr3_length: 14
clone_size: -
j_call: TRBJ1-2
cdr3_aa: CASSQDRWDYGYTF
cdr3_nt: TGTGCCAGCAGCCAGGACAGGTGGGACTATGGCTACACCTTC

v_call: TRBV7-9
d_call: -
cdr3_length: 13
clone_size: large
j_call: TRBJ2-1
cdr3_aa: CASSLSTYNEQFF
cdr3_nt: TGTGCCAGCAGCTTAAGCACCTACAATGAGCAGTTCTTC

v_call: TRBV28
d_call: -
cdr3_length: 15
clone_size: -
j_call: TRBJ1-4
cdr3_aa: CASSSGGRKNEKLFF
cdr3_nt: TGTGCCAGCAGTTCGGGGGGCAGAAAAAATGAAAAACTGTTTTTT